The present T cell receptor (beta chain) was sequenced within a study of shared clonotypes between healthy human individuals. In the study overall: Donors, aged 18 to 49, were a couple of women and a few men.

Note on this clone: The antigen is undetermined.

The naive CD8 population came from CD45RO-negative cells selected for CCR7, without terminally differentiated effector memory CD45RA+ cells. Donors, without exception, were Caucasian adults residing in Nashville, Tennessee. Genomic DNA from each subset was divided evenly over several immunoSEQ plates. Generated by immunoSEQ multiplex PCR, the TCRdb table keeps only in-frame clones and is missing some. Among 2 million to 2.5 million clones listed, approximately 94% were seen once. This CDR3 is 14 amino acids long. From germline, CDR1 is LNHNV and CDR2 YYDKDF (reference sequence). The V gene end was trimmed by 3 bases and the J gene end by 7 bases; junction bases not matched to a gene: 5. Regarding the study as a whole: Inspection by rarefaction showed sorted-subset sequencing to be incomplete despite large depth.

The J gene is TRBJ1-4, the V gene TRBV15, with TRBD1 matching 7 bases. The source material was naive CD8+ T cells from PBMCs. This receptor was taken from a man aged 18 to 30 in good health. Some clones in this sample may be carry-over from other donors' samples. Written as DNA, the CDR3 is TGTGCCACCAGCAGGAGGGGGCTTAGTGAAAAACTGTTTTTT. As protein: CATSRRGLSEKLFF.